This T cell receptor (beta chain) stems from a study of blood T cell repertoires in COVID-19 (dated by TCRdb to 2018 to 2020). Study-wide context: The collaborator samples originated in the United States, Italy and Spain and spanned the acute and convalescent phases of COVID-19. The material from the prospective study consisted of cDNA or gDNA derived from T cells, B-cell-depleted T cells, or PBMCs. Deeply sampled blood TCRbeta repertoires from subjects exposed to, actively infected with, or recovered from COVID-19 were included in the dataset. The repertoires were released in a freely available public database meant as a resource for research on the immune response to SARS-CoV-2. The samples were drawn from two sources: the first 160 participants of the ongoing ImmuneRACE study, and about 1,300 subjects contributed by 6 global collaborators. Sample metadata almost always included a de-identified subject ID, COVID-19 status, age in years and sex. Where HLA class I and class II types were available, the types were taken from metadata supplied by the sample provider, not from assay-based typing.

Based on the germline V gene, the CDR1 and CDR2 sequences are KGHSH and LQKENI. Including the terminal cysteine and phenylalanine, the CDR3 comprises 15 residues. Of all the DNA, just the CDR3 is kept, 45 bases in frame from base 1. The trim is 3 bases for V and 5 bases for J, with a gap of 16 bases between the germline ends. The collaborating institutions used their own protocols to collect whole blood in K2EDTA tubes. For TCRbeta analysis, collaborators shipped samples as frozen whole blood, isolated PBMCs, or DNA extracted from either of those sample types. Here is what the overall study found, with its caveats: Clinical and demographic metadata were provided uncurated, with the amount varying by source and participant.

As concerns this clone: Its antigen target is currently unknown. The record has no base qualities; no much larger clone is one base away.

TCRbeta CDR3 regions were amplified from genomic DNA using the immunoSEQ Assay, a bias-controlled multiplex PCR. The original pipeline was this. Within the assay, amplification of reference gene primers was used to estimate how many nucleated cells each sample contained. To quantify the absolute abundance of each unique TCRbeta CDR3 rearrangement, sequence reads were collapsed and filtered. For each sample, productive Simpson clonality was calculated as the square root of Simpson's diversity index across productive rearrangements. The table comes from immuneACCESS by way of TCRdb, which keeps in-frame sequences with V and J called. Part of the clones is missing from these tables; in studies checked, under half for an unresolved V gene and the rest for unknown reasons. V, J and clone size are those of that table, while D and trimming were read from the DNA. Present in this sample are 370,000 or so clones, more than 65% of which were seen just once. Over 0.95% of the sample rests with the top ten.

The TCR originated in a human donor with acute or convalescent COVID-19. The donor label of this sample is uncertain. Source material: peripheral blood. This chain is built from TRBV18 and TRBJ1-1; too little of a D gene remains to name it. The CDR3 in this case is CASSPVLGLETEAFF. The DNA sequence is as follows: TGTGCCAGCTCACCGGTACTAGGATTGGAGACTGAAGCTTTCTTT.